Below, one TCR beta chain is given with its context. The antigen is undetermined. This sample is part of a study of T cell repertoires in cytomegalovirus infection. About the study: Matching HLA type and CMV infection were both indicated by public TCR beta signatures. Study results and limitations: The cumulative frequency of public TCR beta families identified carriers of CMV plus the relevant HLA. HLA-C-restricted CMV clonotypes gave the most frequent clonotype in two of eight donors.

A single record per CDR3 protein comes from TCRdb applying MiXCR to the reads. The data contain around 740,000 distinct CDR3 sequences, roughly a third of them seen just once; the ten biggest clones take up about 2.8%. Trimming shortened V by 8 bases and J by 7 bases, and 17 bases separated the two germline ends. The CDR3 extends over 13 amino acids. Germline CDR1 and CDR2: MDHEN and SYDVKM. This receptor was taken from a human donor in good health (CMV status not recorded). Some clones in this sample may be carry-over from other donors' samples. The rearrangement links TRBV28 to TRBJ1-2, with a possible D match to TRBD1 (5 bases). The sequenced material came from PBMCs. The CDR3 DNA reads TGTGCCAGCTATCCGTACGGGGCCGGTGGCTACACCTTC. This sequence encodes CASYPYGAGGYTF.